Following are 27 T cell receptor beta chains from one sample sequenced in a study of regulatory T cells in long-lasting Graves disease. Time point of the sample: newly diagnosed GD, antithyroid drugs for less than 3 months. After RNA was extracted from PBMCs, the TCR library was made from it. Arm-PCR with iRepertoire HTBI primers amplified the CDR3 regions for these TCR beta libraries. TCRdb reanalysed the multiplex PCR reads using MiXCR and keeps one entry per CDR3 protein. The sample yields 580,000 or so distinct CDR3 sequences, around 16% seen once. The same data also contributed to another study, on T cells in Graves' hyperthyroidism and ophthalmopathy.

The specimen was peripheral blood mononuclear cells (PBMCs), collected at new diagnosis, from a patient treated with antithyroid drugs. These receptors all come from a man aged 18-30 years with Graves disease.

In this sample, this clonotype turned up many times. This chain joins TRBV2 and TRBJ2-7; D gene ambiguous. The CDR3 loop spans 15 amino acids. V was trimmed by 7 bases and J by 4 bases, leaving 20 bases between them. The germline V gene encodes CDR1 SNHLY and CDR2 FYNNEI. CDR3 protein: CASNPPTKSRYEQYF. The CDR3, as DNA: TGTGCCAGCAACCCCCCCACTAAAAGTCGTTACGAGCAGTACTTC.

This clonotype was detected ten times or more. The chain links TRBV7-9 to TRBJ2-2, with TRBD2 matching over 9 bases. Germline CDR1 and CDR2: SEHNR and FQNEAQ (reference sequence). Trimming took 5 bases from V and 4 from J; bases not matched to a gene: 5. The CDR3 has 15 residues. CDR3 amino acids: CASSHSSGTTGELFF. CDR3 coding DNA: TGTGCCAGCAGCCATTCTAGCGGGACCACCGGGGAGCTGTTTTTT.

In its sample, this clonotype was seen many times. One end of the junction does not line up with germline, which may come from a read error. V and J are TRBV20-1 and TRBJ1-5; D not certain. The CDR3 extends over 13 amino acids. Germline V gene data show CDR1 as DFQATT and CDR2 as SNEGSKA (reference sequence). The CDR3 DNA reads as TGCAGTGCTCGAGAGTATAGCAATCAGCCCCAGCATTTT. The encoded protein is CSAREYSNQPQHF.

This clonotype was seen a few times. The chain employs TRBV6-5 and TRBJ1-6; no reliable D call. Trimming pared 2 bases from V and 6 bases from J, leaving 11 bases between. This CDR3 has 15 amino acids. Germline V gene data show CDR1 as MNHEY and CDR2 as SVGAGI. In DNA form, the CDR3 reads TGTGCCAGCAGTTACATTATCGGTGGTAATTCACCCCTCCACTTT. Translating it yields CASSYIIGGNSPLHF.

V gene TRBV7-9 combines with J gene TRBJ2-5; no definite D call. This CDR3 spans 17 amino acids. V was trimmed by 4 bases and J by 2 bases, leaving 20 bases between them. Germline-derived CDR1 and CDR2 are SEHNR and FQNEAQ (reference sequence). The CDR3 nucleotides are TGTGCCAGCAGCTCATCAAGCGAGGAGCAAGTGCAAGAGACCCAGTACTTC. Amino acid sequence: CASSSSSEEQVQETQYF.

This clonotype was counted ten times or more. The chain employs TRBV10-3 and TRBJ2-7; D is possibly TRBD2 (5 bases). The CDR3 runs to 13 residues. Germline loops: CDR1 ENHRY, CDR2 SYGVKD. The V gene lost 7 bases and the J gene lost 6 bases, with 16 bases spanning the gap. The CDR3 sequence is CAITEGLGIEQYF. The CDR3 nucleotides are TGTGCCATCACAGAGGGCTTGGGAATCGAGCAGTACTTC.

The chain links TRBV6-1 to TRBJ1-2; TRBD1 aligns across 7 bases. Trimming at V came to 6 bases and at J to 2 bases, leaving 6 bases not matched to a gene. CDR1 and CDR2 from the germline V gene are MNHNS and SASEGT. The CDR3 is 14 amino acids. DNA for the CDR3: TGTGCCAGCAGCCGAACACAGGGGAACTATGGCTACACCTTC. Encoded protein: CASSRTQGNYGYTF.

This clonotype was detected many times. The V gene is TRBV15, the J gene TRBJ2-7; 7 positions match TRBD2. The CDR3 has 17 amino acids. The junction had 10 bases not matched to a gene; V was cut back by 0 bases and J by 2 bases. Germline CDR1 LNHNV, CDR2 YYDKDF (reference sequence). The CDR3 sequence is CATSREGIGRITYEQYF. DNA for the CDR3: TGTGCCACCAGCAGAGAGGGTATCGGGAGGATCACCTACGAGCAGTACTTC.

A few counts support this clonotype. V and J are TRBV6-1 and TRBJ1-2; possible D gene TRBD1, 6 bases. Germline CDR1 MNHNS, CDR2 SASEGT. The CDR3 extends over 14 amino acids. The V end lost 5 bases, the J end lost 4 bases, and 14 bases lay between the germline ends. CDR3: CASSPLQGTYGYTF. The CDR3 region has the DNA TGTGCCAGCAGTCCCCTACAGGGTACCTATGGCTACACCTTC.

This clonotype showed up many times. The chain couples TRBV7-3 to TRBJ2-2; 10 bases line up with TRBD2. The CDR3 is made up of 15 amino acids. Germline CDR1 SGHTA, CDR2 FQGTGA. Unmatched junction bases numbered 2, after V lost 2 bases and J lost 5 bases. The CDR3 protein is CASSLLAGVTGELFF. The CDR3 DNA is TGTGCCAGCAGCTTACTAGCGGGAGTGACCGGGGAGCTGTTTTTT. Based on the CDR3 plus reference TRBV7-3 and TRBJ2-2, the full variable domain is GAGVSQTPSNKVTEKGKYVELRCDPISGHTALYWYRQSLGQGPEFLIYFQGTGAADDSGLPNDRFFAVRPEGSVSTLKIQRTERGDSAVYLCASSLLAGVTGELFFGEGSRLTVL.

For this clonotype: This may stem from a read error, because a much larger clone lies one nucleotide away. The chain joins TRBV28 to TRBJ2-7; 7 positions agree with TRBD2. V lost 5 bases to trimming and J lost 2 bases; unmatched junction nucleotides: 6. The CDR3 sequence is 14 residues long. Germline V gene sequence: CDR1 MDHEN, CDR2 SYDVKM. The CDR3 sequence is CASSASSGTYEQYF. The CDR3 DNA reads as TGTGCCAGCAGTGCGTCTAGCGGTACCTACGAGCAGTACTTC.

This clonotype occurred a few times. This sequence joins TRBV3-1 and TRBJ2-4, with 9 bases aligning to TRBD1. Germline V gene lookup returns CDR1 LGHDT and CDR2 YNNKEL (reference sequence). This CDR3 spans 15 amino acids. V trimming: 5 bases; J trimming: 6 bases; junction bases outside the gene matches: 8. The CDR3 here is CASSADRGSLNIQYF. The CDR3 region has the DNA TGTGCCAGCAGCGCCGACAGGGGGTCCCTAAACATTCAGTACTTC.

As concerns this clonotype: The conserved closing phenylalanine or tryptophan is absent in this CDR3, likely reflecting a read error. The rearrangement links TRBV12-5 to TRBJ2-3; 9 nucleotides line up with TRBD2. Germline CDR1 reads LGHNT; CDR2 reads FRNRAP. Trimming cost V 0 bases and J 2 bases; bases outside gene matches: 3. The CDR3 loop spans 16 amino acids. The CDR3 sequence: CASGLVLAGFTDTQYL. In DNA form, the CDR3 reads TGTGCTAGTGGTTTGGTCCTAGCGGGGTTCACAGATACGCAGTATCTT.

This clonotype was seen at least ten times. J is TRBJ2-1 and V is TRBV20-1, with 9 bases fitting TRBD2. Trimming at V came to 3 bases and at J to 4 bases, leaving 7 bases not matched to a gene. The CDR3 consists of 15 residues. Germline CDR1 is DFQATT and CDR2 is SNEGSKA (reference sequence). The CDR3 DNA is TGCAGTGCTAGGGGCTCAGCGGGAGGATACAATGAGCAGTTCTTC. It specifies CSARGSAGGYNEQFF.

This clonotype was found a few times. The chain joins TRBV12-3 or TRBV12-4 to TRBJ1-5; TRBD1 is a possible D gene (6 bases). V lost 6 bases and J lost 3, with 12 bases in between. The CDR3 extends over 14 amino acids. The CDR3, as DNA: TGTGCCAGCAGCGCCGGGACAACCAATCAGCCCCAGCATTTT. Its protein is CASSAGTTNQPQHF.

This chain connects TRBV18 to TRBJ1-2; D uncertain. This CDR3 comprises 13 residues. Trimming pared 2 bases from V and 8 bases from J, leaving 12 bases between. Germline CDR1 reads KGHSH; CDR2 reads LQKENI. The chain's CDR3 is CASSPASLVGYTF. As DNA, the CDR3 is TGTGCCAGCTCACCAGCCAGCCTAGTAGGCTACACCTTC.

This clonotype was counted ten times or more. The J gene is TRBJ2-7, the V gene TRBV27, with 10 bases that match TRBD1. The CDR3 has 17 residues. V lost 5 bases to trimming and J lost 1 base; unmatched junction nucleotides: 11. Germline V CDR1 and CDR2: MNHEY, SMNVEV (reference sequence). In DNA, the CDR3 is TGTGCCAGCAGTAAGGGGACAGGGGCCGAACCTTCCTACGAGCAGTACTTC. Amino acids: CASSKGTGAEPSYEQYF.

In DNA form, the CDR3 reads TGCAGTGCTAGAGGGGCAGCGGGGGCCTACCAAGAGACCCAGTACTTC. It encodes CSARGAAGAYQETQYF. The chain is built from TRBV20-1 and TRBJ2-5, with 8 bases that match TRBD2. With V trimmed by 1 base and J by 0 bases, 7 bases remained unmatched. This CDR3 contains 16 residues. CDR1 and CDR2 (germline): DFQATT, SNEGSKA (reference sequence).

At least ten counts were recorded for this clonotype. The J gene is TRBJ2-2, the V gene TRBV12-3 or TRBV12-4; perhaps D is TRBD1 or TRBD2 (5 bases each). V lost 11 bases and J 7 bases, leaving 14 bases between the germline ends. The CDR3 covers 12 residues. The CDR3 DNA sequence: TGTGCCGTACCTCTGGGGGTCGGGGAGCTGTTTTTT. The encoded protein is CAVPLGVGELFF.

A few counts support this clonotype. The genes are TRBV27 and TRBJ2-5; D perhaps matches TRBD1 (6 bases). This CDR3 region has 15 residues. Germline V gene lookup returns CDR1 MNHEY and CDR2 SMNVEV (reference sequence). Trimming took off 7 bases at V and 4 bases at J, with 19 bases between the two ends. The CDR3 loop is CASTRGMGARETQYF. CDR3 nucleotides: TGTGCCAGCACCAGGGGTATGGGGGCTCGAGAGACCCAGTACTTC.

A word on this clonotype: A much larger clone sits a single nucleotide away, making a read error possible. The J gene is TRBJ1-1, the V gene TRBV3-1; D is perhaps TRBD1 (5 bases). The V end was cut by 4 bases, the J end by 1 base, with 16 bases between. Germline CDR1 reads LGHDT; CDR2 reads YNNKEL (reference sequence). This CDR3 is built from 16 residues. CDR3 residues: CASSPLYSGANTEAFF. The CDR3 DNA follows: TGTGCCAGCAGCCCGTTATACTCCGGGGCGAACACTGAAGCTTTCTTT.

This clonotype was detected ten times or more. The chain uses TRBV24-1 and TRBJ2-7; D unclear. There are 15 residues in the CDR3. Germline V gene lookup returns CDR1 KGHDR and CDR2 SFDVKD. The V end lost 4 bases, the J end lost 2 bases, and 14 bases lay between the germline ends. CDR3 DNA sequence: TGTGCCACCAGTGACGGGCCTAGTACTACCTACGAGCAGTACTTC. It yields the protein CATSDGPSTTYEQYF.

This clonotype was counted ten times or more. The chain has TRBV11-2 and TRBJ2-7, with 10 bases aligning to TRBD2. The CDR3 spans 16 residues. The junction had 9 bases not matched to a gene; V was cut back by 4 bases and J by 3 bases. In germline, CDR1 is SGHAT, CDR2 FQNNGV. The CDR3 DNA follows: TGTGCCAGCAGCTCAGGAACGGGACTAGCGTTCTACGAGCAGTACTTC. Protein product: CASSSGTGLAFYEQYF.

The chain combines TRBV5-1 with TRBJ2-1; 8 bases match TRBD2. Germline CDR1 SGHRS, CDR2 YFSETQ. This CDR3 region has 13 residues. The V segment lost 1 base and the J segment 12 bases; nucleotides outside the gene matches: 6. CDR3 sequence (DNA): TGCGCCAGCAGCTTGAGCGGGAGTATTGCGCAGTTCTTC. It yields the protein CASSLSGSIAQFF.

This clonotype was seen ten or more times. J is TRBJ2-7 and V is TRBV6-1; 8 bases are a match to TRBD1. Germline CDR1 MNHNS, CDR2 SASEGT. The CDR3 is made up of 11 amino acids. V gave up 10 bases and J gave up 6 bases; unmatched junction bases: 5. CDR3 coding DNA: TGTGCCACCCGGACAGGGATCGAGCAGTACTTC. Amino acid sequence: CATRTGIEQYF.

This clonotype was detected many times. The V gene is TRBV27, the J gene TRBJ1-2, with 12 bases identical to TRBD1. The ends lost 8 bases at V and 4 bases at J; junction bases unmatched: 14. Germline V gene lookup returns CDR1 MNHEY and CDR2 SMNVEV (reference sequence). The CDR3 sequence is 17 residues long. CDR3 sequence reads: CASRPVGQGALVYGYTF. CDR3 nucleotides: TGTGCCAGCCGACCTGTGGGACAGGGGGCTCTAGTCTATGGCTACACCTTC.

This rearrangement joins TRBV18 to TRBJ2-2; 10 bases fit TRBD2. Per the germline V gene, CDR1 is KGHSH and CDR2 is LQKENI. This CDR3 has 17 residues. Trimming cost V 2 bases and J 6 bases; bases outside gene matches: 9. CDR3 amino acids: CASSPDLAGVFPGELFF. In nucleotides, the CDR3 is TGTGCCAGCTCACCAGATCTAGCGGGAGTCTTTCCCGGGGAGCTGTTTTTT.